This T cell receptor beta chain was sequenced during a study of blood T cell repertoires in COVID-19. Study-level information: Nucleic acid was either cDNA or gDNA, and it came from T cells, B-cell-depleted T cells, or PBMCs.

Germline-derived CDR1 and CDR2 are LNHDA and SQIVND (reference sequence). The CDR3 has 16 residues. Between the trimmed V and J ends, which lost 5 bases and 8 bases, there was a span of 21 bases. Across about two dozen US areas, participants ranged in age from about 18 to 89 years. Authors' methods: Estimates of nucleated cell counts were drawn from the amplification of reference gene primers. Measured with immunoSEQ multiplex PCR; TCRdb has only the in-frame clones, and not every one. V and J calls and clone size are as listed in that table; D and trimming were resolved from the DNA. The sample has about 130,000 clones; about 86% are singletons.

The sequencing input was PBMCs or T cells enriched from blood (not recorded which). The genes are TRBV19 and TRBJ1-4, with a possible D match to TRBD1 (5 bases). This TCR was sampled from a man between 40 and 49 years old with acute COVID-19. CDR3 sequence (DNA): TGTGCCAGTAGTGCGGGACTGCAGCGCTTCCGAGAAAAACTGTTTTTT. Protein: CASSAGLQRFREKLFF.